This T cell receptor beta chain was recorded in a study of T-cell reconstitution after alpha-beta-depleted transplantation in children. The sample holds many counts of this clonotype. Researchers prepared the TCRbeta library using unique molecular identifiers, the study reports. TCRdb itself ran the PCR reads through MiXCR, one entry per CDR3 protein. Among hundreds of thousands of distinct CDR3 sequences, roughly 8.1% were seen once, and the ten largest hold under 40%. V dropped 0 bases and J dropped 0 bases, with 12 bases sitting between them. The CDR3 is made up of 17 amino acids. Per germline, CDR1 SGHRS and CDR2 YFSETQ.

The origin of this receptor is a male patient between 2 and 15 years old who had a stem cell transplant for acute myeloid leukemia, so the T cells may come from the graft donor. The starting material was PBMCs, mostly from graft donor cells, obtained 360 days after TCRalphabeta/CD19-depleted stem cell transplant. This chain connects TRBV5-1 to TRBJ2-2, with a possible D match to TRBD2 (5 bases). The CDR3 region is CASSLAYSGSNTGELFF. DNA of the CDR3: TGCGCCAGCAGCTTGGCCTACAGCGGATCGAACACCGGGGAGCTGTTTTTT.